The text below deals with one T cell receptor (beta chain). The method was immunoSEQ multiplex PCR; TCRdb's version includes in-frame clones alone and lacks a portion of them. The table includes about 17,000 clones, approximately 88% detected once. The sample originates from a study of control samples from healthy donors and cancer patients. Source material: PBMCs. This receptor was taken from a man between 60 and 75 years old with head and neck cancer.

The CDR3 reads CASSLSSTGIGGYEQYF. The CDR3 DNA sequence: TGTGCCAGCAGCTTATCATCAACAGGGATCGGGGGGTACGAGCAGTACTTC. The chain carries TRBV7-6 and TRBJ2-7, with D perhaps TRBD2 (7 bases). V was clipped by 2 bases and J by 4 bases, with 21 bases between them. Germline values: CDR1 SGHVS, CDR2 FNYEAQ. This CDR3 is built from 17 residues. Complete variable domain (other parts from reference TRBV7-6 and TRBJ2-7): GAGVSQSPRYKVTKRGQDVALRCDPISGHVSLYWYRQALGQGPEFLTYFNYEAQQDKSGLPNDRFSAERPEGSISTLTIQRTEQRDSAMYRCASSLSSTGIGGYEQYFGPGTRLTVT.